The clone carrying this T cell receptor beta chain was counted a few times. The antigen is not known. The sample is drawn from a study of vaccination and CD4 T cells after COVID-19. At the level of the study: Two Hispanic individuals were among six male and four female convalescent patients. Two mRNA vaccine doses were given, either BNT162b2 or mRNA-1273. Samples were collected from a few convalescent patients on day 14 and on days 161 to 241 after vaccination.

Once obtained from cultured CD4+ T cells, the DNA was sequenced using the Oncomine TCR Beta short-read assay. One entry per CDR3 protein, called by TCRdb with MiXCR from the PCR reads. The repertoire holds tens of thousands of distinct CDR3 sequences, with around two fifths as singletons. The sample's time point: late sampling 161 to 241 days after vaccination in a few convalescent patients. Treatment: 10-day PBMC culture with coronavirus spike peptide pools or control peptides (ViraFEST assay). Germline lookup yields CDR1 MNHEY and CDR2 SMNVEV (reference sequence). The CDR3 has 14 residues. The V segment lost 5 bases and the J segment 0 bases; nucleotides outside the gene matches: 3.

The material sequenced was CD4+ T cells from blood, cultured in vitro, taken about 7 months after SARS-CoV-2 vaccination. The V call is TRBV27, the J call TRBJ2-7, with 8 bases that match TRBD1. This clonotype originated in a human donor who had recovered from COVID-19. The CDR3 DNA follows: TGTGCCAGCAGTATACAGGGGGACTCCTACGAGCAGTACTTC. It specifies CASSIQGDSYEQYF.